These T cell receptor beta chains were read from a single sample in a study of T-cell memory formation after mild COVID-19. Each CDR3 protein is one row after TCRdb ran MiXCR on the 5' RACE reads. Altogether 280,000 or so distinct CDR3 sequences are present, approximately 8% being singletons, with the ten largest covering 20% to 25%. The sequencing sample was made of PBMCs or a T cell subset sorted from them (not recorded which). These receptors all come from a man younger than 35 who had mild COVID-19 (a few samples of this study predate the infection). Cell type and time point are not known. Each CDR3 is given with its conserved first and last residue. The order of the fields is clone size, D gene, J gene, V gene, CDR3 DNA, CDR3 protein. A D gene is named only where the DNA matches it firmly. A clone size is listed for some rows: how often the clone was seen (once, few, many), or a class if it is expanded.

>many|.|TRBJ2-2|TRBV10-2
TGCGCCAGCAGGGATGGGGGAGGGGAGCTGTTTTTT
CASRDGGGELFF
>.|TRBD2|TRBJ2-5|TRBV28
TGTGCCAGCAAGGAGCGGGGGATCCAAGAGACCCAGTACTTC
CASKERGIQETQYF
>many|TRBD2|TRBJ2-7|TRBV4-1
TGCGCCAGCAGCCAAGAATGGAAACTAGCGGGGGGTCGAGCCTACGAGCAGTACTTC
CASSQEWKLAGGRAYEQYF
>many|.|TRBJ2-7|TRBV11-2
TGTGCCAGCAGCTTACCGCTTGGGTCAGGGGAGCAGTACTTC
CASSLPLGSGEQYF
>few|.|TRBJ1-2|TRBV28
TGTGCCAGCAGACCCGGGCCGCGCTTGAGCTACACCTTC
CASRPGPRLSYTF
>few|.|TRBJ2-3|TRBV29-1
TGCAGCGTTGCCGGTTTTGGGGATACGCAGTATTTT
CSVAGFGDTQYF
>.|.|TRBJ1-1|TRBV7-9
TGTGCCAGCAGCGCGGGACCCATGAACACTGAAGCTTTCTTT
CASSAGPMNTEAFF
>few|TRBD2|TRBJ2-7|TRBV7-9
TGTGCCAGCAGCACGTCAGAGCGGGGGGGTTACGAGCAGTACTTC
CASSTSERGGYEQYF
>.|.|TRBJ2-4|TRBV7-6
TGTGCCAGCAGCTTACTAGGAGGGGGAGCCAAAAACATTCAGTACTTC
CASSLLGGGAKNIQYF
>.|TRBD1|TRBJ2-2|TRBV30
TGTGCCGGCGTGACAGGGGGCTGGGCAAACACCGGGGAGCTGTTTTTT
CAGVTGGWANTGELFF
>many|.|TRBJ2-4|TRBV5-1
TGCGCCAGCAGCTCGGGGCCGACAGTTCTAGCCAAAAACATTCAGTACTTC
CASSSGPTVLAKNIQYF
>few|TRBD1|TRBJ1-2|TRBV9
TGTGCCAGCAGCTCCCCGGGACAGGGGAGAGCTAACTATGGCTACACCTTC
CASSSPGQGRANYGYTF
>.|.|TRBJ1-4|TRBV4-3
TGCGCCAGCAGCCAATTCTACCGTGCAACTAATGAAAAACTGTTTTTT
CASSQFYRATNEKLFF
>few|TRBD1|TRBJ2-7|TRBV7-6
TGTGCCAGCAGCAAGGACAGGGCGGTGGGCGAGCAGTACTTC
CASSKDRAVGEQYF
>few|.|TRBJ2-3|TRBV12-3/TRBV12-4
TGTGCCAGCAGTAAGGTCACAGATACGCAGTATTTT
CASSKVTDTQYF
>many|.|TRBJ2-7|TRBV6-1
TGTGCCAGCTCAAAGGACTTCTCTAACGCCTACGAGCAGTACTTC
CASSKDFSNAYEQYF
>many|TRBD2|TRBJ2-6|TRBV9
TGTGCCAGCAGCCCCCACGGGGAGGGAAGTGGGGCCAACGTCCTGACTTTC
CASSPHGEGSGANVLTF
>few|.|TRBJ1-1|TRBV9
TGTGCCAGCGGCGGGCAGATGAACACTGAAGCTTTCTTT
CASGGQMNTEAFF
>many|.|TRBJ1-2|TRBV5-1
TGCGCCAGCAGCTTGGAAGGGCCCCTCTATGGCTACACCTTC
CASSLEGPLYGYTF
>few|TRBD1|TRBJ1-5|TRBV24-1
TGTGCCACCAGTGATTCGGGCAGGGGGAGCAATCAGCCCCAGCATTTT
CATSDSGRGSNQPQHF
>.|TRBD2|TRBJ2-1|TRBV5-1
TGCGCCAGCAGCTTGCGAGCTAGCGGGCGCCGCTTTTTCCACAATGAGCAGTTCTTC
CASSLRASGRRFFHNEQFF
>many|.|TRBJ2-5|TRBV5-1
TGCGCCAGCAGCTTTACAAGCGCGGAGACCCAGTACTTC
CASSFTSAETQYF
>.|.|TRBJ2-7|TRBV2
TGTGCCAGCAGTGGAGACTTCGACAGGCCCGCCTCCTACGAGCAGTACTTC
CASSGDFDRPASYEQYF
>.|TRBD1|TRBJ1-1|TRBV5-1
TGCGCCAGCAGCCTCGGACAGGGGCACATGAACACTGAAGCTTTCTTT
CASSLGQGHMNTEAFF
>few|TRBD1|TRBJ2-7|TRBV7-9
TGTGCCAGCAGCACGGGGACAGGGGGCCTCTACGAGCAGTACTTC
CASSTGTGGLYEQYF
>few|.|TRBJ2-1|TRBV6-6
TGTGCCAGCAGTTACGACAATGAGCAGTTCTTC
CASSYDNEQFF
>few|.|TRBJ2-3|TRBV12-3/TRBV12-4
TGTGCCAGCAGTTTGGGGACTTACACCACCGATACGCAGTATTTT
CASSLGTYTTDTQYF
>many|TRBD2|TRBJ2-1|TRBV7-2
TGTGCCAGCAGCTCGCATCCCCGGGCGGGGGGCGGGGGTGAGCAGTTCTTC
CASSSHPRAGGGGEQFF
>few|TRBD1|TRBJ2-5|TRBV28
TGTGCCAGCAGTTTGATTTCGGGACAGGGTACAGAGACCCAGTACTTC
CASSLISGQGTETQYF
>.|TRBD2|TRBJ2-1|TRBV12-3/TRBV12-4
TGTGCCAGCAGTACCACTAATCAGCGGGGGATCTACAATGAGCAGTTCTTC
CASSTTNQRGIYNEQFF
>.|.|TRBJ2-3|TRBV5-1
TGCGCCAGCAGCTTGGCGGGCAGGATCACAGATACGCAGTATTTT
CASSLAGRITDTQYF
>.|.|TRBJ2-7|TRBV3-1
TGTGCCAGCAGCCAAGCTCCGACCTACGAGCAGTACTTC
CASSQAPTYEQYF
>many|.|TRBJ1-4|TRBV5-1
TGCGCCAGCAGCTCGGGACGGGACAATGAAAAACTGTTTTTT
CASSSGRDNEKLFF
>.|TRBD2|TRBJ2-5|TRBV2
TGTGCCAGCATAGACCTAGCGGGGGGCCGAGAGACCCAGTACTTC
CASIDLAGGRETQYF
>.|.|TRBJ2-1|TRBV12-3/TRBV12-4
TGTGCCAGCAGCCGGGACTCACGATACAATGAGCAGTTCTTC
CASSRDSRYNEQFF